Presented here are 22 T cell receptor beta chains from one specimen sequenced in a study of spatial heterogeneity in lung cancer. Indicated time point: sample taken at primary tumor resection. Unsorted tumor, nontumor lung tissue or cryopreserved PBMC supplied the whole RNA. TCRdb redid the calling of the 5' RACE reads with MiXCR, one entry per CDR3 protein. The sample gives 20,000 or so distinct CDR3 sequences, about 3% of which show up once; 25% to 35% is in the top ten. Sequences were derived from PBMCs, sampled at surgery. These receptors all stem from a female donor with early-stage non-small cell lung cancer.

In this sample, this clonotype is medium-sized. The chain couples TRBV29-1 to TRBJ2-3, with TRBD2 matching over 13 bases. The V and J ends lost 7 bases and 4 bases, in that order; junction bases with no gene match: 8. Germline V CDR1 and CDR2: SQVTM, ANQGSEA. The CDR3 runs 15 residues. The CDR3 sequence is CSAHGLAGVPDTQYF. CDR3 bases: TGCAGCGCCCACGGACTAGCGGGAGTGCCAGATACGCAGTATTTT.

This clonotype was seen ten or more times. The chain is built from TRBV2 and TRBJ2-7, with 7 bases matching TRBD1. V dropped 2 bases and J dropped 2; count of bases not matched to a gene: 9. The germline V gene encodes CDR1 SNHLY and CDR2 FYNNEI. The CDR3 loop spans 16 amino acids. The DNA of the CDR3 is TGTGCCAGCAGTGAACCCCGGACAGGCGATACCTACGAGCAGTACTTC. It codes for CASSEPRTGDTYEQYF. Drawing the rest from reference TRBV2 and TRBJ2-7, the complete variable domain is EPEVTQTPSHQVTQMGQEVILRCVPISNHLYFYWYRQILGQKVEFLVSFYNNEISEKSEIFDDQFSVERPDGSNFTLKIRSTKLEDSAMYFCASSEPRTGDTYEQYFGPGTRLTVT.

The chain is built from TRBV2 and TRBJ1-2, with D hard to call. The V end lost 4 bases, the J end lost 3 bases, and 12 bases lay between the germline ends. CDR1 is SNHLY, CDR2 FYNNEI, per germline. The CDR3 consists of 14 residues. Here the CDR3 reads CASSVQAGDYGYTF. The CDR3 coding sequence is TGTGCCAGCAGTGTCCAGGCGGGTGACTATGGCTACACCTTC.

This clonotype was counted only a few times. The chain uses TRBV27 and TRBJ2-5, with D uncertain. Trimming pared 6 bases from V and 5 bases from J, leaving 16 bases between. Looked up from germline, CDR1 is MNHEY and CDR2 is SMNVEV (reference sequence). This CDR3 contains 14 residues. In nucleotides, the CDR3 is TGTGCCAGCAGGGTCACTTGGAACGGGGAGACCCAGTACTTC. Translation: CASRVTWNGETQYF.

Within the sample, this clonotype is medium-sized (0.01 to 0.1%). The CDR3: CSVQGLEAFF. DNA of the CDR3: TGCAGCGTACAGGGACTAGAAGCTTTCTTT. The chain joins TRBV29-1 to TRBJ1-1; possible D gene TRBD1, 6 bases. Trimming shortened V by 6 bases and J by 8 bases, and 10 bases separated the two germline ends. Germline CDR1 and CDR2: SQVTM and ANQGSEA. This CDR3 contains 10 residues.

This clonotype was recorded at least ten times. The gene calls are TRBV19 and TRBJ2-1; a possible D gene is TRBD2 (6 bases). The CDR3 is made up of 16 amino acids. Germline loops: CDR1 LNHDA, CDR2 SQIVND (reference sequence). The V and J ends lost 4 bases and 1 base respectively, with 14 bases between them. CDR3 amino acids: CASSTSLLASYNEQFF. Written as DNA, the CDR3 is TGTGCCAGTAGTACTAGTCTTCTAGCGTCCTACAATGAGCAGTTCTTC. The entire variable domain, with the rest obtained from reference TRBV19 and TRBJ2-1, is as follows: DGGITQSPKYLFRKEGQNVTLSCEQNLNHDAMYWYRQDPGQGLRLIYYSQIVNDFQKGDIAEGYSVSREKKESFPLTVTSAQKNPTAFYLCASSTSLLASYNEQFFGPGTRLTVL.

The table lists this clonotype with many counts. For the CDR3, the DNA is TGTGCCAGCATCGGAGGAAACACCGGGGAGCTGTTTTTT. Amino acids: CASIGGNTGELFF. The genes are TRBV7-8 and TRBJ2-2, with TRBD2 as a possible D gene (5 bases). Germline loops: CDR1 SGHVS, CDR2 FQNEAQ. CDR3 size: 13 residues. Trimming took off 7 bases at V and 2 bases at J, with 8 bases between the two ends.

This clonotype showed up many times. The rearrangement links TRBV5-1 to TRBJ2-1; TRBD1 matches at 8 bases. The ends lost 0 bases at V and 5 bases at J; junction bases unmatched: 10. CDR1 and CDR2 from the germline V gene are SGHRS and YFSETQ. The CDR3 loop spans 17 amino acids. The DNA of the CDR3 is TGCGCCAGCAGCTTGGGCCCCTCAGGGGGCGGCAACAATGAGCAGTTCTTC. Protein sequence: CASSLGPSGGGNNEQFF.

This clonotype was counted at least ten times. The chain joins TRBV7-9 to TRBJ2-1, with 7 bases identical to TRBD1. The CDR3 has 14 residues. The V and J ends lost 5 bases and 4 bases, in that order; junction bases with no gene match: 5. Germline V gives CDR1 SEHNR, CDR2 FQNEAQ (reference sequence). CDR3 sequence: CASSEGTAYNEQFF. Written as DNA, the CDR3 is TGTGCCAGCAGCGAAGGGACAGCATACAATGAGCAGTTCTTC.

This clonotype has ten or more counts. The chain combines TRBV20-1 with TRBJ2-7, with TRBD2 matching over 12 bases. This CDR3 spans 15 amino acids. J was trimmed by 5 bases and V by 0 bases; bases with no gene match: 5. CDR1 and CDR2 from the germline V gene are DFQATT and SNEGSKA (reference sequence). As DNA, the CDR3 is TGCAGTGCTAGAGAGCTAGCGGGAGGGAACGACGAGCAGTACTTC. Translation gives CSARELAGGNDEQYF.

This clonotype was recorded many times. CDR3: CSARLGEGQPQHF. Here the CDR3 DNA reads TGCAGTGCCCGACTCGGAGAGGGTCAGCCCCAGCATTTT. The chain employs TRBV20-1 and TRBJ1-5; D remains unclear. Germline CDR1 DFQATT, CDR2 SNEGSKA (reference sequence). CDR3 size: 13 residues. Trimming removed 6 bases at V and 6 bases at J, with 15 bases between.

The table lists this clonotype with many counts. J is TRBJ2-2 and V is TRBV20-1; 8 nucleotides line up with TRBD2. Germline assignment: CDR1 DFQATT and CDR2 SNEGSKA (reference sequence). V trimming: 3 bases; J trimming: 0 bases; junction bases outside the gene matches: 6. This CDR3 is built from 16 residues. CDR3 in amino acids: CSASELAAPNTGELFF. CDR3 coding DNA: TGCAGTGCTAGTGAACTAGCGGCCCCGAACACCGGGGAGCTGTTTTTT.

This clonotype has at least ten counts. The chain combines TRBV9 with TRBJ2-2; D may be TRBD1 or TRBD2 (6 bases each). V was pared by 2 bases and J by 3 bases, with 17 bases between. This CDR3 has 17 amino acids. Looked up from germline, CDR1 is SGDLS and CDR2 is YYNGEE. The CDR3 bases are TGTGCCAGCAGCGTGCCCCGGGGGCTAGCCGACACCGGGGAGCTGTTTTTT. Amino acid sequence: CASSVPRGLADTGELFF.

This clonotype is judged medium-sized (0.01 to 0.1%). This chain connects TRBV28 to TRBJ2-5; 7 bases line up with TRBD2. The CDR3 is 12 residues long. The germline CDR1 and CDR2 sequences are MDHEN and SYDVKM. V lost 10 bases and J lost 4; bases outside the gene matches: 6. CDR3 sequence: CATISGAETQYF. In DNA form, the CDR3 reads TGTGCCACCATCAGCGGGGCAGAGACCCAGTACTTC.

This clonotype was detected ten times or more. The chain employs TRBV10-3 and TRBJ1-6; D is perhaps TRBD1 (6 bases). From germline, CDR1 is ENHRY and CDR2 SYGVKD. With 11 bases removed from V and 8 bases from J, the gap between germline ends came to 16 bases. The CDR3 runs to 13 residues. The CDR3 loop reads CASKGGKDSPLHF. The DNA of the CDR3 is TGTGCCTCAAAGGGGGGAAAGGATTCACCCCTCCACTTT.

The V and J genes are TRBV4-2 and TRBJ2-7; D may be TRBD1 or TRBD2 (6 bases each). The V gene's germline CDR1 is LGHNA and CDR2 YNFKEQ. V was clipped by 0 bases and J by 2 bases, with 20 bases between them. The CDR3 length is 18 residues. CDR3 in DNA: TGTGCCAGCAGCCAAGAGGACTGGGGGGCCTCGGGGCCCTACGAGCAGTACTTC. It translates to CASSQEDWGASGPYEQYF.

Ten or more counts support this clonotype. This chain uses TRBV7-3 with TRBJ1-2; 9 bases match TRBD1. Germline V CDR1 and CDR2: SGHTA, FQGTGA. This CDR3 is built from 14 residues. Trimming took 0 bases from V and 7 from J; bases not matched to a gene: 3. Here the CDR3 DNA reads TGTGCCAGCAGCTTAACCCGGACAGGGGCTGGCTACACCTTC. Translation gives CASSLTRTGAGYTF.

The sample holds many counts of this clonotype. This sequence joins TRBV25-1 and TRBJ1-6, with TRBD1 matching 9 bases. The junction had 4 bases not matched to a gene; V was cut back by 6 bases and J by 7 bases. Per the germline V gene, CDR1 is MGHDK and CDR2 is SYGVNS. There are 14 residues in the CDR3. CDR3 protein: CASSRTGVNSPLHF. The DNA of the CDR3 is TGTGCCAGCAGCCGGACAGGGGTGAATTCACCCCTCCACTTT.

This clonotype has ten or more counts. The rearrangement joins TRBV7-2 to TRBJ1-2, with 8 bases that match TRBD1. CDR1 and CDR2 (germline): SGHTA, FQGNSA. This CDR3 region has 13 residues. V trimming: 5 bases; J trimming: 7 bases; junction bases outside the gene matches: 6. The CDR3 loop reads CASSTDRESGYTF. The CDR3 coding sequence is TGTGCCAGCAGCACGGACAGGGAGTCTGGCTACACCTTC.

This clonotype was observed many times. The chain recombines TRBV18 with TRBJ1-5; D ambiguous. V was clipped by 5 bases and J by 0 bases, with 8 bases between them. The length of the CDR3 is 14 residues. Per germline, CDR1 KGHSH and CDR2 LQKENI. The CDR3 sequence is CASSMRGSNQPQHF. The CDR3 nucleotides are TGTGCCAGCTCAATGCGGGGTAGCAATCAGCCCCAGCATTTT. The variable domain in full, completed from reference TRBV18 and TRBJ1-5, reads NAGVMQNPRHLVRRRGQEARLRCSPMKGHSHVYWYRQLPEEGLKFMVYLQKENIIDESGMPKERFSAEFPKEGPSILRIQQVVRGDSAAYFCASSMRGSNQPQHFGDGTRLSIL.

This clonotype was detected a few times. The chain is built from TRBV14 and TRBJ2-1; 12 bases line up with TRBD2. Germline lookup yields CDR1 SGHDN and CDR2 FVKESK. This CDR3 contains 18 residues. V lost 4 bases and J lost 0; bases outside the gene matches: 7. CDR3 sequence reads: CASSLLAGGPRSYNEQFF. As DNA, the CDR3 is TGTGCCAGCAGCCTACTAGCGGGAGGCCCCCGCTCCTACAATGAGCAGTTCTTC.

Ten or more counts support this clonotype. The rearrangement uses TRBV7-2 and TRBJ2-3; D remains unclear. Germline lookup yields CDR1 SGHTA and CDR2 FQGNSA. With 4 bases removed from V and 2 bases from J, the gap between germline ends came to 13 bases. The CDR3 contains 15 residues. The CDR3 loop is CASSSYDWITDTQYF. In DNA, the CDR3 is TGTGCCAGCAGCTCCTATGACTGGATCACAGATACGCAGTATTTT.